These 28 T cell receptor beta chains share one sample of origin, sequenced in a study of shared clonotypes between healthy human individuals. Profiling relied on immunoSEQ multiplex PCR, and the TCRdb table lists in-frame clones only, not all of them. The table records about 2.4 million clones, approximately 93% of them present only once. The material sequenced was naive CD4+ T cells from PBMCs. The subset was: CD45RA+ positively selected. These receptors originate from a man aged 18 to 30 in good health. Some clones in this sample may be carry-over from other donors' samples.

V usage is TRBV4-1 and J usage is TRBJ1-1; TRBD1 might be the D (6 bases). The CDR3 spans 14 residues. The V gene lost 0 bases and the J gene lost 1 base, with 6 bases spanning the gap. Germline V gene data show CDR1 as MGHRA and CDR2 as YSYEKL. DNA for the CDR3: TGCGCCAGCAGCCAAGAACAGGGGAACACTGAAGCTTTCTTT. Its translation: CASSQEQGNTEAFF.

The V gene is TRBV9, the J gene TRBJ2-7, with D possibly matching TRBD2 (6 bases). The CDR3 spans 14 residues. The germline V gene encodes CDR1 SGDLS and CDR2 YYNGEE. V gave up 0 bases and J gave up 3 bases, with 10 bases separating them. The CDR3 spells CASSVASEHYEQYF. DNA of the CDR3: TGTGCCAGCAGCGTAGCTAGCGAACACTACGAGCAGTACTTC.

The CDR3 sequence: CASSRDRVSYEQYF. The CDR3 DNA reads TGTGCCAGCAGTCGGGACAGGGTCTCCTACGAGCAGTACTTC. This chain connects TRBV28 to TRBJ2-5, with 9 bases that match TRBD1. The J call is doubtful: the DNA matches TRBJ2-7 better. The CDR3 extends over 14 amino acids. CDR1 is MDHEN and CDR2 is SYDVKM in the germline V gene.

The V and J genes are TRBV19 and TRBJ2-1; tentatively, D is TRBD1 or TRBD2 (6 bases each). The CDR3 sequence is 15 residues long. Germline assignment: CDR1 LNHDA and CDR2 SQIVND (reference sequence). Deletions cut 3 bases from V and 5 bases from J, with 14 bases between. This CDR3 is CASSIGGPPNNEQFF. The CDR3 DNA is TGTGCCAGTAGTATTGGGGGGCCCCCTAACAATGAGCAGTTCTTC.

The V gene is TRBV5-1, the J gene TRBJ1-1, with D perhaps TRBD1 (6 bases). The germline gives CDR1 SGHRS, CDR2 YFSETQ. The germline V and J ends were trimmed by 4 bases and 0 bases, with 13 bases remaining between them. CDR3 size: 15 residues. CDR3 residues: CASSRAAGVNTEAFF. CDR3 sequence (DNA): TGCGCCAGCAGCAGAGCCGCAGGGGTGAACACTGAAGCTTTCTTT. Drawing the rest from reference TRBV5-1 and TRBJ1-1, the complete variable domain is KAGVTQTPRYLIKTRGQQVTLSCSPISGHRSVSWYQQTPGQGLQFLFEYFSETQRNKGNFPGRFSGRQFSNSRSEMNVSTLELGDSALYLCASSRAAGVNTEAFFGQGTRLTVV.

This clone was detected a few times. The chain uses TRBV7-6 and TRBJ2-7; D is unresolved. Trimming cost V 2 bases and J 6 bases, with 8 bases left between them. In germline, CDR1 is SGHVS, CDR2 FNYEAQ. This CDR3 has 12 residues. CDR3 nucleotide sequence: TGTGCCAGCAGCTTATCCAGCTCCGAGCAGTACTTC. Its protein is CASSLSSSEQYF. Full variable domain (remainder filled in from reference TRBV7-6 and TRBJ2-7): GAGVSQSPRYKVTKRGQDVALRCDPISGHVSLYWYRQALGQGPEFLTYFNYEAQQDKSGLPNDRFSAERPEGSISTLTIQRTEQRDSAMYRCASSLSSSEQYFGPGTRLTVT.

The V gene is TRBV25-1, the J gene TRBJ1-2, with TRBD1 as a possible D gene (5 bases). The CDR3 is made up of 14 amino acids. In germline, CDR1 is MGHDK, CDR2 SYGVNS. The V and J ends lost 3 bases and 7 bases respectively, with 15 bases between them. Here the CDR3 DNA reads TGTGCCAGCAGTGACCCGTCAGGCGGGGCTGGCTACACCTTC. Amino acid sequence: CASSDPSGGAGYTF.

V gene TRBV7-8 combines with J gene TRBJ1-1; D gene unclear. The CDR3 totals 13 residues. V lost 2 bases to trimming and J lost 6 bases, with 10 bases between them. Germline V gives CDR1 SGHVS, CDR2 FQNEAQ. The CDR3 sequence: CASSLIPSAEAFF. In DNA form, the CDR3 reads TGTGCCAGCAGCTTAATCCCGAGCGCTGAAGCTTTCTTT.

The gene calls are TRBV30 and TRBJ1-1; D gene ambiguous. Trimming left V 5 bases short and J 10 bases short, with 26 bases between. Per the germline V gene, CDR1 is GTSNPN and CDR2 is SVGIG (reference sequence). The CDR3 contains 15 residues. CDR3 protein: CAWVSPHGAINGAFF. CDR3 nucleotide sequence: TGTGCCTGGGTCAGTCCCCACGGCGCGATTAACGGAGCTTTCTTT.

The CDR3 DNA sequence: TGCGCCAGCAGCCAAGTGTTATACTATGGCTACACCTTC. Protein sequence: CASSQVLYYGYTF. V usage is TRBV4-1 and J usage is TRBJ1-2; the D is unclear. Germline V CDR1 and CDR2: MGHRA, YSYEKL. V gave up 1 base and J gave up 3 bases, with 6 bases separating them. CDR3 length equals 13 residues.

This chain links TRBV27 with TRBJ2-3; a possible D gene is TRBD2 (6 bases). The ends were cut back, 3 bases at V and 1 base at J, with 14 bases in the middle. The length of the CDR3 is 16 residues. Germline lookup yields CDR1 MNHEY and CDR2 SMNVEV (reference sequence). The DNA for the CDR3 is TGTGCCAGCAGTTTCTCGATAGCGGTGGGCACAGATACGCAGTATTTT. Its translation: CASSFSIAVGTDTQYF.

The chain combines TRBV19 with TRBJ2-1, with 9 nucleotides matching TRBD2. CDR3 size: 18 residues. Germline V CDR1 and CDR2: LNHDA, SQIVND (reference sequence). V lost 6 bases and J lost 8; bases outside the gene matches: 20. CDR3 bases: TGTGCCAGTAGCTCAGGGTGGGACGCTAGCGGGACCAAGGATGAGCAGTTCTTC. It yields the protein CASSSGWDASGTKDEQFF.

Concerning this clone: The same CDR3 is also encoded by other DNA sequences in this sample. V gene TRBV5-1 combines with J gene TRBJ1-1, with no clear D. Germline CDR1 SGHRS, CDR2 YFSETQ. This CDR3 is 13 amino acids long. Trimming took off 0 bases at V and 0 bases at J, with 3 bases between the two ends. CDR3 DNA sequence: TGCGCCAGCAGCTTGGGGATGAACACTGAAGCTTTCTTT. Translating gives CASSLGMNTEAFF. Supplemented by reference TRBV5-1 and TRBJ1-1, the full variable domain reads KAGVTQTPRYLIKTRGQQVTLSCSPISGHRSVSWYQQTPGQGLQFLFEYFSETQRNKGNFPGRFSGRQFSNSRSEMNVSTLELGDSALYLCASSLGMNTEAFFGQGTRLTVV.

Regarding this clone: Other DNA sequences of this sample code for an identical CDR3. The chain couples TRBV4-2 to TRBJ2-1; TRBD2 might be the D (6 bases). The V end was cut by 0 bases, the J end by 0 bases, with 15 bases between. The length of the CDR3 is 18 residues. Germline CDR1 is LGHNA and CDR2 is YNFKEQ. CDR3 in amino acids: CASSQEGLAASSYNEQFF. The CDR3 region has the DNA TGTGCCAGCAGCCAAGAGGGGTTAGCGGCTAGCTCCTACAATGAGCAGTTCTTC.

The CDR3 is CASSLGWPTDTQYF. CDR3 DNA sequence: TGCGCCAGCAGCTTGGGCTGGCCTACAGATACGCAGTATTTT. J is TRBJ2-3 and V is TRBV5-1; D unresolved. Germline CDR1 and CDR2: SGHRS and YFSETQ. CDR3 length: 14 residues. Trimming cost V 0 bases and J 3 bases, with 8 bases left between them.

The chain combines TRBV7-3 with TRBJ2-3, with a tentative D call TRBD2 (5 bases). V shed 5 bases and J shed 5 bases, with 11 bases lying between them. CDR3 length equals 13 residues. CDR1 SGHTA and CDR2 FQGTGA come from the germline V gene. As DNA, the CDR3 is TGTGCCAGCAGCCCAAGGGCGGGAGATACGCAGTATTTT. It codes for CASSPRAGDTQYF. Variable domain in full (rest from reference TRBV7-3 and TRBJ2-3): GAGVSQTPSNKVTEKGKYVELRCDPISGHTALYWYRQSLGQGPEFLIYFQGTGAADDSGLPNDRFFAVRPEGSVSTLKIQRTERGDSAVYLCASSPRAGDTQYFGPGTRLTVL.

This clone was picked up a small number of times. The chain employs TRBV5-1 and TRBJ1-5, with a tentative D call TRBD1 (6 bases). The CDR3 runs to 16 residues. V shed 4 bases and J shed 6 bases, with 20 bases lying between them. Germline values: CDR1 SGHRS, CDR2 YFSETQ. The CDR3 reads CASSGEPGGEIQPQHF. CDR3 nucleotide sequence: TGCGCCAGCAGCGGTGAACCCGGGGGCGAAATTCAGCCCCAGCATTTT.

The V and J genes are TRBV6-5 and TRBJ2-7; D is ambiguous. Trimming pared 8 bases from V and 5 bases from J, leaving 16 bases between. Germline values: CDR1 MNHEY, CDR2 SVGAGI. The CDR3 runs to 13 residues. CDR3 DNA sequence: TGTGCCAGCTATAGATCCCAAGGTGACGAGCAGTACTTC. Translated, it gives CASYRSQGDEQYF.

The chain is built from TRBV7-9 and TRBJ2-5; D is tentatively TRBD1 or TRBD2 (5 bases each). This CDR3 region has 15 residues. CDR1 is SEHNR and CDR2 is FQNEAQ in the germline V gene (reference sequence). The germline V and J ends were trimmed by 5 bases and 10 bases, with 23 bases remaining between them. CDR3 sequence reads: CASSPRGDHPGDQYF. As DNA, the CDR3 is TGTGCCAGCAGCCCGAGGGGAGACCACCCGGGTGACCAGTACTTC.

As concerns this clone: The junction departs from the called germline gene at one end, perhaps through a read error. The chain is built from TRBV5-6 and TRBJ2-7; D is tentatively TRBD1 or TRBD2 (5 bases each). The CDR3 is made up of 11 amino acids. The V gene's germline CDR1 is SGHDT and CDR2 YYEEEE. CDR3 nucleotide sequence: TGTGCCAGCAGCTCCGGAGGTGGGACCGTCTTC. Translating gives CASSSGGGTVF.

This chain links TRBV7-2 with TRBJ2-7, with unresolved D. V shed 0 bases and J shed 0 bases, with 6 bases lying between them. The CDR3 is 14 residues long. Germline-derived CDR1 and CDR2 are SGHTA and FQGNSA. The CDR3: CASSLARFSYEQYF. CDR3 DNA sequence: TGTGCCAGCAGCTTAGCTCGGTTCTCCTACGAGCAGTACTTC.

As to this clone: The same CDR3 is also encoded by other DNA sequences in this sample. The rearrangement links TRBV7-3 to TRBJ2-2, with a possible D match to TRBD2 (5 bases). Germline CDR1 and CDR2: SGHTA and FQGTGA. The CDR3 extends over 13 amino acids. V was cut by 1 base and J by 5 bases, with 5 bases left in between. CDR3 region: CASSLIATGELFF. CDR3 nucleotide sequence: TGTGCCAGCAGCTTAATAGCGACCGGGGAGCTGTTTTTT.

This clone turned up a few times. The chain combines TRBV5-6 with TRBJ2-2; D is possibly TRBD1 (6 bases). CDR1 is SGHDT and CDR2 is YYEEEE in the germline V gene. This CDR3 comprises 15 residues. The germline V and J ends were trimmed by 0 bases and 6 bases, with 12 bases remaining between them. The CDR3 DNA follows: TGTGCCAGCAGCTTGGTCTCACAGGGTTCCGGGGAGCTGTTTTTT. This sequence encodes CASSLVSQGSGELFF.

The genes are TRBV7-9 and TRBJ2-3, with D possibly called TRBD1 or TRBD2 (6 bases each). Germline V lookup: CDR1 SEHNR, CDR2 FQNEAQ (reference sequence). The CDR3 has 14 amino acids. The ends were cut back, 2 bases at V and 6 bases at J, with 12 bases in the middle. The CDR3 here is CASSLMGGMDTQYF. In DNA form, the CDR3 reads TGTGCCAGCAGCTTAATGGGGGGCATGGATACGCAGTATTTT.

The count of this clone is one. The V and J genes are TRBV29-1 and TRBJ2-6; 11 bases are a match to TRBD2. Germline V gene data show CDR1 as SQVTM and CDR2 as ANQGSEA. This CDR3 is 16 amino acids long. With 7 bases clipped from V and 4 bases from J, the junction kept 9 bases outside the gene matches. The CDR3 DNA reads as TGCAGCGCCGATAGCGGGAGGGCTGGGGGGGCCAACGTCCTGACTTTC. Protein product: CSADSGRAGGANVLTF. Full variable domain (outside the CDR3, taken from reference TRBV29-1 and TRBJ2-6): SAVISQKPSRDICQRGTSLTIQCQVDSQVTMMFWYRQQPGQSLTLIATANQGSEATYESGFVIDKFPISRPNLTFSTLTVSNMSPEDSSIYLCSADSGRAGGANVLTFGAGSRLTVL.

J is TRBJ2-7 and V is TRBV6-5, with 9 positions matching TRBD1. The V segment lost 4 bases and the J segment 3 bases; nucleotides outside the gene matches: 7. Per the germline V gene, CDR1 is MNHEY and CDR2 is SVGAGI. The CDR3 sequence is 15 residues long. CDR3 sequence: CASSSAGTGIYEQYF. CDR3 bases: TGTGCCAGCAGTTCAGCCGGGACAGGGATCTACGAGCAGTACTTC.

This chain joins TRBV7-2 and TRBJ2-7; possibly TRBD2 for D (5 bases). The germline V and J ends were trimmed by 1 base and 6 bases, with 16 bases remaining between them. Germline V gene data show CDR1 as SGHTA and CDR2 as FQGNSA. The CDR3 sequence is 15 residues long. CDR3 coding DNA: TGTGCCAGCAGCTTAGTGGCGGGCCTCTCGGGCGAGCAGTACTTC. This translates into CASSLVAGLSGEQYF.

The chain couples TRBV5-1 to TRBJ2-5; 8 bases map to TRBD2. V shed 3 bases and J 5 bases; nucleotides not matched to a gene: 6. The germline V gene has CDR1 SGHRS and CDR2 YFSETQ. This CDR3 contains 14 residues. CDR3 region: CASSSRGVDETQYF. The CDR3 DNA is TGCGCCAGCAGCTCGCGGGGGGTGGACGAGACCCAGTACTTC.